This T cell receptor beta chain was profiled in a study of cytomegalovirus exposure and HLA in healthy donors. Across the whole study: Samples from HLA-typed donors yielded approximately 80 million unique TCRs in an early data release.

The PCR was carried out with 60 Vbeta primers and 13 Jbeta primers. The table came from immunoSEQ multiplex PCR; TCRdb's copy has only in-frame clones and leaves some out. The table includes under 200,000 clones, around nine tenths detected once. CDR1 SGHNT and CDR2 YYREEE come from the germline V gene (reference sequence). CDR3 length equals 14 residues. V was pared by 4 bases and J by 5 bases, with 15 bases between. As concerns this clone: What it recognizes is unknown.

General study results and limits: Roughly uniform sequencing depth across donors was assumed, possibly incorrectly. It was likely that a cluster of highly shared sequence variants was a sequencing artifact. Association of a missense DCLRE1C variant with TCR beta V- and J-gene trimming was reported in a later analysis.

This clonotype was obtained from a woman aged 25-40 years in good health and CMV-seronegative. The rearrangement links TRBV5-4 to TRBJ2-5; D gene ambiguous. Sequencing input: PBMCs. The CDR3 reads CASSLGGGVETQYF. The CDR3 nucleotides read TGTGCCAGCAGCCTCGGCGGTGGAGTGGAGACCCAGTACTTC.